This TCR beta chain stems from a study of shared clonotypes between healthy human individuals. V shed 3 bases and J 3 bases; nucleotides not matched to a gene: 4. Germline lookup yields CDR1 SGDLS and CDR2 YYNGEE. This CDR3 comprises 15 residues. Repertoires were generated with immunoSEQ multiplex PCR, while TCRdb's copy carries only in-frame clones and drops some. The table records about 800,000 clones, around 96% of them present only once. Details on this clone: This sample includes further DNA sequences coding for the same CDR3.

Naive CD8 cells, CD45RO-negative and positively selected for CCR7, excluded terminally differentiated effector memory CD45RA+ cells. The specimen sequenced was naive CD8+ T cells sorted from blood. V gene TRBV9 combines with J gene TRBJ2-3, with TRBD2 matching 10 bases. This clonotype was obtained from a man aged 25 to 40 in good health. The CDR3 spells CASSGSGRGTDTQYF. DNA of the CDR3: TGTGCCAGCAGCGGAAGCGGGAGGGGTACAGATACGCAGTATTTT. Together with reference TRBV9 and TRBJ2-3, the CDR3 gives the full variable domain: DSGVTQTPKHLITATGQRVTLRCSPRSGDLSVYWYQQSLDQGLQFLIQYYNGEERAKGNILERFSAQQFPDLHSELNLSSLELGDSALYFCASSGSGRGTDTQYFGPGTRLTVL.